This T cell receptor beta chain emerged from a study of CD8+CD57+ T cells in acquired aplastic anemia. According to the study, genomic DNA was the template for TCR beta VDJ and CDR3 profiling. MiXCR, applied by TCRdb to the reads, yields one record per CDR3 protein. The sample consists of over 150,000 distinct CDR3 sequences, 35% to 55% of them appearing once. The V and J ends lost 4 bases and 4 bases, in that order; junction bases with no gene match: 9. CDR1 is SEHNR, CDR2 FQNEAQ, per germline (reference sequence). The CDR3 has 17 residues. This clonotype was picked up many times. This TCR was recovered from a human donor in good health. The rearrangement uses TRBV7-9 and TRBJ2-7; 14 positions match TRBD2. The sample was sorted CD4+, CD8+, or CD8+CD57+ T cells (not recorded which) from PBMCs. The CDR3 DNA reads TGTGCCAGCAGCTCCACAGGACTAGCGGGGGGCAGATACGAGCAGTACTTC. This encodes CASSSTGLAGGRYEQYF.